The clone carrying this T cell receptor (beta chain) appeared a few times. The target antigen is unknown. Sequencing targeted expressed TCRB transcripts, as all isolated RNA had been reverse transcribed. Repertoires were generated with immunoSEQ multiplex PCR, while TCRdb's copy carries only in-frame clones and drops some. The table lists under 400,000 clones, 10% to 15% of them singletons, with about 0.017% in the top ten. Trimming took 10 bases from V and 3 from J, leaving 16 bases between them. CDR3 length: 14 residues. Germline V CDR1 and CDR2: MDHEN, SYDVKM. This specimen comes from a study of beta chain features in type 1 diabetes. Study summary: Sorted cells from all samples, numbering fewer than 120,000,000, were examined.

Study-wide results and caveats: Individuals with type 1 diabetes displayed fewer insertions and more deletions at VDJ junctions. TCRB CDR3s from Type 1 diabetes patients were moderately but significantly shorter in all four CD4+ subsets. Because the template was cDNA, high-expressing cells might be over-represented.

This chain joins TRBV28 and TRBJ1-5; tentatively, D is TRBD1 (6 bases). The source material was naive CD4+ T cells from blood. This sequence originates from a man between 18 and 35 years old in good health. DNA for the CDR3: TGTGCCACCGACACGAACAGGGCCAATCAGCCCCAGCATTTT. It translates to CATDTNRANQPQHF.